This entry describes one TCR beta chain. The V gene end was trimmed by 4 bases and the J gene end by 3 bases; junction bases not matched to a gene: 7. Looked up from germline, CDR1 is SGDLS and CDR2 is YYNGEE. CDR3 size: 15 residues. This sample's treatment: over 15 received Ad26.COV2.S at low or high dose, single or two shots; about 5 received placebo; per-sample allocation not given. Sampling was done on day 63 after the first vaccine or placebo injection. An Ad26 vector that expressed Wuhan-strain SARS-CoV-2 spike constituted the vaccine. Using immunoSEQ multiplex PCR, the repertoire was profiled, and TCRdb retains in-frame clones only, with some absent. Among hundreds of thousands of clones listed, 83% were seen once. These data belong to a study of Ad26.COV2.S vaccination and SARS-CoV-2 variants. Study-wide context: As a participant in COV1001, the donor was in the Ad26.COV2.S trial arm. Intramuscular Ad26.COV2.S doses were given once or twice, 56 days apart.

The receptor comes from a person aged 18-60 years who received the Ad26.COV2.S COVID-19 vaccine or a placebo. J is TRBJ2-3 and V is TRBV9, with 8 bases that match TRBD2. The starting material was peripheral blood, obtained in a trial of Ad26.COV2.S vaccine versus placebo. In DNA, the CDR3 is TGTGCCAGCAGCACCGGGGGGGCCGGGACAGATACGCAGTATTTT. The encoded protein is CASSTGGAGTDTQYF.